The entry below describes one TCR beta chain. Per the germline V gene, CDR1 is LGHDT and CDR2 is YNNKEL (reference sequence). CDR3 length equals 18 residues. V was pared by 3 bases and J by 3 bases, with 22 bases between. These data belong to a study of molecular identifiers for immune sequencing clone quantification. Study as a whole: With replicates, the RNA of about 20,000 or 100,000 naive CD8 cells was split five ways and four were sequenced.

Investigators produced naive CD8 libraries from about 19,000 to 1,100,000 sorted cells, drawing on 10%, 30% or 50% RNA. The authors gated naive CD8 T cells as CD8+CD4-CCR7+CD45RA+ for sorting. The bulk TCR libraries were made with methods described before and with listed TCR primers. Using its own MiXCR run on the PCR reads, TCRdb lists one record per CDR3 protein. This sample has nearly 650,000 distinct CDR3 sequences; roughly 27% occur once, and the top ten carry about 0.84%. The rearrangement links TRBV3-1 to TRBJ2-3; possible D gene TRBD1, 5 bases. This TCR came from a human donor in good health. Some libraries in this study had Jurkat cell RNA spiked in. The sample was naive CD8+ T cells from blood, with Jurkat cell RNA spiked in. Subset: FACS-sorted CD8+CD4-CCR7+CD45RA+ naive T cells. Written as DNA, the CDR3 is TGTGCCAGCAGCCACCAAAGGGGCCTACGGCGGCCTACAGATACGCAGTATTTT. Its translation: CASSHQRGLRRPTDTQYF.